Below, 29 T cell receptor beta chains from the same sample are listed, as sequenced in a study of radiation and T cells in renal cell carcinoma. Assay used: immunoSEQ multiplex PCR; TCRdb lists only in-frame clones, some missing. Seen here are some 100,000 clones, 65% to 85% observed once, and the top ten hold 5% to 8%. Documented time point: baseline pretreatment blood. Treatment here: 15 Gy SBRT to primary tumor, nephrectomy 4 weeks later. Here the sequenced sample was blood, taken from a patient whose treatment included radiotherapy and nephrectomy. The receptors shown here come from a man between 60 and 70 years old with renal cell carcinoma.

This rearrangement joins TRBV27 to TRBJ1-2; TRBD1 agrees at 7 bases. The J segment lost 3 bases and the V segment lost 3 bases, leaving 16 bases of the junction unmatched. CDR1 and CDR2 (germline): MNHEY, SMNVEV (reference sequence). This CDR3 comprises 18 residues. The CDR3: CASSFARNRGIGDYGYTF. The CDR3 nucleotides read TGTGCCAGCAGTTTCGCTCGGAACAGGGGTATTGGGGACTATGGCTACACCTTC.

A single count supports this clone. The rearrangement links TRBV30 to TRBJ2-4, with 11 bases that match TRBD2. This CDR3 spans 18 amino acids. V shed 5 bases, J shed 0 bases, and the junction held 12 bases outside the gene matches. Germline CDR1 reads GTSNPN; CDR2 reads SVGIG (reference sequence). The CDR3 DNA is TGTGCCTGGCCCAGACTAGCGGGACCCAATTTAGCCAAAAACATTCAGTACTTC. This sequence encodes CAWPRLAGPNLAKNIQYF.

The V and J genes are TRBV6-1 and TRBJ2-6, with 11 positions matching TRBD2. Germline CDR1 reads MNHNS; CDR2 reads SASEGT. After removal of 4 bases from V and 0 bases from J, the junction contained 5 bases not matched to a gene. The CDR3 spans 18 residues. The CDR3: CASSVGLAGVSGANVLTF. DNA for the CDR3: TGTGCCAGCAGTGTTGGACTAGCGGGTGTCTCTGGGGCCAACGTCCTGACTTTC.

The chain combines TRBV27 with TRBJ2-7; possibly TRBD2 for D (5 bases). Trimming pared 6 bases from V and 0 bases from J, leaving 15 bases between. The germline V gene has CDR1 MNHEY and CDR2 SMNVEV (reference sequence). The CDR3 is 15 residues long. DNA of the CDR3: TGTGCCAGCAGCCGGACGGGGTTCATCTCCTACGAGCAGTACTTC. Protein: CASSRTGFISYEQYF.

This clone has a handful of counts. In the same sample, other DNA sequences code for this CDR3. The gene calls are TRBV14 and TRBJ2-1; D remains unclear. The CDR3 spans 15 residues. In germline, CDR1 is SGHDN, CDR2 FVKESK. Trimming cost V 1 base and J 2 bases, with 9 bases left between them. The CDR3 DNA is TGTGCCAGCAGCCAAGTGAGGCTTACCTACAATGAGCAGTTCTTC. Its translation: CASSQVRLTYNEQFF.

The rearrangement uses TRBV7-2 and TRBJ2-7; 11 bases align to TRBD2. CDR3 length equals 15 residues. After removal of 5 bases from V and 4 bases from J, the junction contained 7 bases not matched to a gene. Looked up from germline, CDR1 is SGHTA and CDR2 is FQGNSA. In DNA form, the CDR3 reads TGTGCCAGCAGCCCGAGCATAGCGGGAGGGTACGAGCAGTACTTC. As protein: CASSPSIAGGYEQYF. Looking up the rest from reference TRBV7-2 and TRBJ2-7 gives the full variable domain: GAGVSQSPSNKVTEKGKDVELRCDPISGHTALYWYRQSLGQGLEFLIYFQGNSAPDKSGLPSDRFSAERTGGSVSTLTIQRTQQEDSAVYLCASSPSIAGGYEQYFGPGTRLTVT.

The V call is TRBV7-9, the J call TRBJ1-1, with D hard to call. The CDR3 length is 14 residues. Germline V CDR1 and CDR2: SEHNR, FQNEAQ (reference sequence). Trimming shortened V by 6 bases and J by 1 base, and 12 bases separated the two germline ends. This chain's CDR3 is CASSKVVTNTEAFF. In nucleotides, the CDR3 is TGTGCCAGCAGTAAAGTCGTTACGAACACTGAAGCTTTCTTT.

This sequence joins TRBV20-1 and TRBJ2-3; a weak D match, TRBD1 (5 bases). The ends were cut back, 5 bases at V and 8 bases at J, with 11 bases in the middle. Germline V gene lookup returns CDR1 DFQATT and CDR2 SNEGSKA (reference sequence). The CDR3 totals 11 residues. CDR3 amino acids: CSAAQRGTQYF. As DNA, the CDR3 is TGCAGTGCTGCCCAAAGGGGTACGCAGTATTTT.

The V and J genes are TRBV4-2 and TRBJ2-3; 13 positions agree with TRBD2. The CDR3 covers 20 residues. J gave up 6 bases and V 1 base, and 16 bases lay outside the gene matches. Germline-derived CDR1 and CDR2 are LGHNA and YNFKEQ. This CDR3 reads CASSQALFRTSGRYTDTQYF. The CDR3, as DNA: TGTGCCAGCAGCCAAGCCCTATTCCGGACTAGCGGGAGATATACCGATACGCAGTATTTT.

This clone was observed a single time. This chain joins TRBV11-2 and TRBJ1-2; unclear D gene. The CDR3 consists of 13 residues. Germline CDR1 is SGHAT and CDR2 is FQNNGV. V was cut by 1 base and J by 5 bases, with 8 bases left in between. CDR3 coding DNA: TGTGCCAGCAGCTTAGGGGAGCGATATGGCTACACCTTC. Protein: CASSLGERYGYTF.

This chain uses TRBV7-9 with TRBJ2-3; 13 positions agree with TRBD2. Germline CDR1 is SEHNR and CDR2 is FQNEAQ (reference sequence). With 5 bases clipped from V and 3 bases from J, the junction kept 5 bases outside the gene matches. The CDR3 consists of 16 residues. CDR3 sequence reads: CASSPLLAGGTDTQYF. CDR3 sequence (DNA): TGTGCCAGCAGCCCATTACTAGCGGGAGGGACAGATACGCAGTATTTT.

The rearrangement links TRBV18 to TRBJ2-1, with D unresolved. Germline CDR1 is KGHSH and CDR2 is LQKENI. V dropped 6 bases and J dropped 4 bases, with 19 bases sitting between them. This CDR3 has 16 amino acids. CDR3 amino acids: CASSSYAGRIYNEQFF. The CDR3, as DNA: TGTGCCAGCTCTTCTTATGCCGGACGCATTTACAATGAGCAGTTCTTC.

The chain combines TRBV5-1 with TRBJ2-3, with 8 bases identical to TRBD2. Germline CDR1 and CDR2: SGHRS and YFSETQ. V shed 3 bases, J shed 4 bases, and the junction held 10 bases outside the gene matches. The CDR3 length is 16 residues. Here the CDR3 reads CASSSSGFGSPDTQYF. The CDR3 DNA follows: TGCGCCAGCAGCTCTAGCGGGTTTGGGTCACCAGATACGCAGTATTTT.

The chain employs TRBV5-4 and TRBJ2-1, with 12 bases aligning to TRBD2. Trimming removed 4 bases from V and 7 bases from J; junction bases left unmatched: 3. Per the germline V gene, CDR1 is SGHNT and CDR2 is YYREEE (reference sequence). The CDR3 is made up of 14 amino acids. In DNA form, the CDR3 reads TGTGCCAGCAGCCCAGGACTAGCGGGAAATGAGCAGTTCTTC. Translating it yields CASSPGLAGNEQFF.

The CDR3 DNA reads as TGTGCCAGACGACAGGCCAAAGTCACAGATACGCAGTATTTT. This gives the protein CARRQAKVTDTQYF. V and J are TRBV2 and TRBJ2-3; D possibly corresponds to TRBD1 (6 bases). The germline gives CDR1 SNHLY, CDR2 FYNNEI. V lost 9 bases and J lost 2, with 15 bases in between. CDR3 length equals 14 residues.

V and J are TRBV5-6 and TRBJ1-4, with D perhaps matching TRBD1 (6 bases). Germline V lookup: CDR1 SGHDT, CDR2 YYEEEE. Trimming stripped 0 bases from V and 5 bases from J, with 23 bases between. The CDR3 covers 19 residues. The CDR3 DNA is TGTGCCAGCAGCTTGGAGGGGGGGGAGTACTCCCCGAAGAATGAAAAACTGTTTTTT. Translation: CASSLEGGEYSPKNEKLFF.

This clone has a single count. Additional DNA sequences in this sample encode the identical CDR3. This sequence joins TRBV5-1 and TRBJ2-2; D not certain. The germline CDR1 and CDR2 sequences are SGHRS and YFSETQ. Trimming shortened V by 0 bases and J by 1 base, and 4 bases separated the two germline ends. The CDR3 length is 14 residues. The CDR3 DNA follows: TGCGCCAGCAGCTTGGCACAGAACACCGGGGAGCTGTTTTTT. Protein: CASSLAQNTGELFF.

The CDR3 sequence is CASSLLGQGLSYEQYF. CDR3 DNA sequence: TGTGCCAGCAGTTTATTAGGACAGGGACTCTCCTACGAGCAGTACTTC. The rearrangement uses TRBV28 and TRBJ2-7, with TRBD1 matching 8 bases. CDR3 length equals 16 residues. The ends lost 1 base at V and 0 bases at J; junction bases unmatched: 5. Germline V gene sequence: CDR1 MDHEN, CDR2 SYDVKM.

This chain links TRBV7-8 with TRBJ1-1; D not certain. The V gene's germline CDR1 is SGHVS and CDR2 FQNEAQ. The CDR3 runs to 13 residues. Deletions cut 5 bases from V and 4 bases from J, with 11 bases between. CDR3 nucleotide sequence: TGTGCCAGCAGCCACCTCCCCCCCACTGAAGCTTTCTTT. This gives the protein CASSHLPPTEAFF.

This clone appeared once. The gene calls are TRBV4-1 and TRBJ2-1; 14 bases fit TRBD2. With 1 base clipped from V and 7 bases from J, the junction kept 3 bases outside the gene matches. CDR1 and CDR2 from the germline V gene are MGHRA and YSYEKL. The CDR3 runs 16 residues. CDR3 DNA: TGCGCCAGCAGCCAAGGAGGGACTAGCGGGAGTAATGAGCAGTTCTTC. It encodes CASSQGGTSGSNEQFF.

This clone was picked up one time. The chain carries TRBV7-6 and TRBJ1-3, with a tentative D call TRBD1 (5 bases). This CDR3 is built from 17 residues. The V end was cut by 1 base, the J end by 4 bases, with 17 bases between. CDR1 is SGHVS and CDR2 is FNYEAQ in the germline V gene. CDR3 sequence reads: CASSLVPTRDGGNTIYF. CDR3 in DNA: TGTGCCAGCAGCTTAGTCCCCACTCGGGACGGCGGAAACACCATATATTTT.

The chain recombines TRBV4-1 with TRBJ1-5; weak D call: TRBD1 (6 bases). Germline-derived CDR1 and CDR2 are MGHRA and YSYEKL. Trimming took off 1 base at V and 6 bases at J, with 13 bases between the two ends. The length of the CDR3 is 15 residues. The CDR3 protein is CASSQGYKGGQPQHF. The CDR3 DNA follows: TGCGCCAGCAGCCAAGGATACAAGGGGGGTCAGCCCCAGCATTTT.

In its sample, this clone was seen once. The gene calls are TRBV4-1 and TRBJ2-2; D is possibly TRBD1 or TRBD2 (5 bases each). In germline, CDR1 is MGHRA, CDR2 YSYEKL. V lost 1 base and J lost 8, with 11 bases in between. There are 14 residues in the CDR3. The CDR3 nucleotides are TGCGCCAGCAGCCAAGTTTCAGGGAGAGGGGAGCTGTTTTTT. This codes for CASSQVSGRGELFF.

The chain combines TRBV7-9 with TRBJ2-5; D is perhaps TRBD1 (6 bases). CDR3 length: 19 amino acids. Germline CDR1 SEHNR, CDR2 FQNEAQ (reference sequence). Trimming took 5 bases from V and 5 from J, leaving 30 bases between them. CDR3 DNA sequence: TGTGCCAGCAGCCCGTCGGGACACCCCCAATTTAAGCCCCCGGAGACCCAGTACTTC. Residues: CASSPSGHPQFKPPETQYF.

The CDR3 protein is CASSETGGSPKWSLDNEQFF. Written as DNA, the CDR3 is TGTGCCAGCAGTGAGACGGGCGGGAGCCCGAAATGGTCTCTTGACAATGAGCAGTTCTTC. The chain couples TRBV6-1 to TRBJ2-1, with 7 bases lining up with TRBD2. V was pared by 3 bases and J by 5 bases, with 22 bases of the junction left unmatched. Germline V CDR1 and CDR2: MNHNS, SASEGT. The length of the CDR3 is 20 residues.

This clone has a single count. V gene TRBV15 combines with J gene TRBJ1-4; no clear D. Germline assignment: CDR1 LNHNV and CDR2 YYDKDF (reference sequence). V was clipped by 8 bases and J by 0 bases, with 4 bases between them. The CDR3 is 12 amino acids. This CDR3 reads CATESTNEKLFF. DNA of the CDR3: TGTGCCACCGAATCAACTAATGAAAAACTGTTTTTT.

This rearrangement joins TRBV27 to TRBJ2-3, with 10 bases aligning to TRBD2. Per germline, CDR1 MNHEY and CDR2 SMNVEV (reference sequence). With 9 bases clipped from V and 2 bases from J, the junction kept 2 bases outside the gene matches. The CDR3 consists of 13 residues. CDR3 loop: CASTSGATDTQYF. The CDR3 DNA reads TGTGCCAGTACTAGCGGGGCCACAGATACGCAGTATTTT.

The chain links TRBV27 to TRBJ2-4; a possible D gene is TRBD1 (6 bases). Germline loops: CDR1 MNHEY, CDR2 SMNVEV (reference sequence). The CDR3 has 13 residues. Trimming cost V 5 bases and J 6 bases, with 11 bases left between them. The chain's CDR3 is CASSTGLVNIQYF. Here the CDR3 DNA reads TGTGCCAGCAGTACAGGGTTAGTAAACATTCAGTACTTC.

This clone has a single count. This rearrangement joins TRBV5-1 to TRBJ1-2, with D tentatively TRBD1 (5 bases). CDR1 is SGHRS and CDR2 is YFSETQ in the germline V gene. This CDR3 contains 20 residues. Trimming removed 4 bases from V and 0 bases from J, with 28 bases in between. The CDR3 DNA follows: TGCGCCAGCAGCCCGACTTATTCAGGGCGCCGTTTTCAAGCTAACTATGGCTACACCTTC. This encodes CASSPTYSGRRFQANYGYTF.